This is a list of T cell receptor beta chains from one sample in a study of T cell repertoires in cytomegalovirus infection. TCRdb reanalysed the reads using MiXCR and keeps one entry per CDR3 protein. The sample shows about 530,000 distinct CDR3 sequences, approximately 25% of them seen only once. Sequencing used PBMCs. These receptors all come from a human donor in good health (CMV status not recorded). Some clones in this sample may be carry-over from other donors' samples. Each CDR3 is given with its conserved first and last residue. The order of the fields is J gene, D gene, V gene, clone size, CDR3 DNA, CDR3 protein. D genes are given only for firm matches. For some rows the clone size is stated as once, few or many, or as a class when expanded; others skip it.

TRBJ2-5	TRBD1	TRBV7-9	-	TGTGCCAGCAGCCCATCTCCGGACAGGGTTGAGACCCAGTACTTC	CASSPSPDRVETQYF
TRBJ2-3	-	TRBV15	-	TGTGCCACCAGCAGAGGTAGCGAGAGCACAGATACGCAGTATTTT	CATSRGSESTDTQYF
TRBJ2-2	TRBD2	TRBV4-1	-	TGCGCCAGCAGCCCTGATGGGAGCGGGACTAGCGGGAGGGGACCCGGGGAGCTGTTTTTT	CASSPDGSGTSGRGPGELFF
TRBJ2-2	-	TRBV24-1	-	TGTGCCACCAGTGATTCCGCACAAAGCGGGCAGAACACCGGGGAGCTGTTTTTT	CATSDSAQSGQNTGELFF
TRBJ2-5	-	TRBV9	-	TGTGCCAGCAACTCCGTGGGGGCAGAGACCCAGTACTTC	CASNSVGAETQYF
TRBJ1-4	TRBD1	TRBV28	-	TGTGCCAGCCCCGGGGACAGGGGAGAAAAACTGTTTTTT	CASPGDRGEKLFF
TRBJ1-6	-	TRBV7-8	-	TGTGCCAGCAGCCACCGGCAAAGCTCCTATAATTCACCCCTCCACTTT	CASSHRQSSYNSPLHF
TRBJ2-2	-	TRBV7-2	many	TGTGCCAGCAGCCCTAGAGCTAGGGAGGCCGGGGAGCTGTTTTTT	CASSPRAREAGELFF
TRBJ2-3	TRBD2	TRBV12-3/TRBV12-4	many	TGTGCCAGCAGCTTTCGGATGGGACTAGGGTTAACAGATACGCAGTATTTT	CASSFRMGLGLTDTQYF
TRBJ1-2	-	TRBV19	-	TGTGCCAGTACGGGACCGGATGGCTACACCTTC	CASTGPDGYTF
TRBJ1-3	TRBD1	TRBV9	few	TGTGCCAGCAGCGTATTGGACAGGCAGAGCTCTGGAAACACCATATATTTT	CASSVLDRQSSGNTIYF
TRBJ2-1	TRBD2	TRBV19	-	TGTGCCAGTATTTTCTCGGCTAGCGGGAGAGGTGAGCAGTTCTTC	CASIFSASGRGEQFF
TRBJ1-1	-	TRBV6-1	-	TGTGCCAGCAGTGAATCTTGGGGGGTAGAAGCTTTCTTT	CASSESWGVEAFF
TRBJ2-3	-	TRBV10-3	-	TGTGCCATCAGTGTTTCGGATACGCAGTATTTT	CAISVSDTQYF
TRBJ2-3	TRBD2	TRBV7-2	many	TGTGCCAGCAGCCCACCGGGACTAGCGGGTAGCACAGATACGCAGTATTTT	CASSPPGLAGSTDTQYF
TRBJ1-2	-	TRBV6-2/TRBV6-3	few	TGTGCCAGCAGTTACGGTCAGTATGGCTACACCTTC	CASSYGQYGYTF
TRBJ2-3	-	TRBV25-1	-	TGTGCCAGCAGTCACCCGGGCTCAACTGTGGGAGATACGCAGTATTTT	CASSHPGSTVGDTQYF
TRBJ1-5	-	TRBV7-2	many	TGTGCCAGCAGCTTGGCGACAGTTAGTGCCCAGCATTTT	CASSLATVSAQHF
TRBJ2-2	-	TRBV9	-	TGTGCCAGCAGTAACCTGATTAGTGGCACCGGGGAGCTGTTTTTT	CASSNLISGTGELFF
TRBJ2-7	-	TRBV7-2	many	TGTGCCAGCAGCTCCTCACAGAGCTCCTACGAGCAGTACTTC	CASSSSQSSYEQYF
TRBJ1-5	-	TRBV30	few	TGTGCCTTCCGGACAGCTAGCAATCAGCCCCAGCATTTT	CAFRTASNQPQHF
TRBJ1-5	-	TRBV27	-	TGTGCCAGCAGTTTAAAGGGGATGGGGCAGCCCCAGCATTTT	CASSLKGMGQPQHF
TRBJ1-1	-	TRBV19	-	TGTGCCAGTAGTATTGGCTGGAACACTGAAGCTTTCTTT	CASSIGWNTEAFF